This T cell receptor (beta chain) derives from a study of regulatory dendritic cells for organ transplantation. CFSE-labeled sorted T cells met regulatory or mature dendritic cells for less than 6 days. Profiling relied on immunoSEQ multiplex PCR, and the TCRdb table lists in-frame clones only, not all of them. This table has under 9,000 clones, over 60% appearing once. This clone has just one count. The antigen is unknown. Germline trimming cut 7 bases from V and 1 base from J; bases unmatched to any gene: 9. In germline, CDR1 is MGHRA, CDR2 YSYEKL. The CDR3 sequence is 15 residues long. The chain employs TRBV4-1 and TRBJ1-2; TRBD1 agrees at 7 bases. The sequenced sample consisted of memory CD4+ T cells from blood cultured with dendritic cells. Subset meaning: CD45RO+ memory T cells. This clonotype was sampled from a human donor in good health. CDR3 sequence: CASTNRAGGNYGYTF. CDR3 nucleotide sequence: TGCGCCAGCACCAACAGGGCAGGGGGTAACTATGGCTACACCTTC.